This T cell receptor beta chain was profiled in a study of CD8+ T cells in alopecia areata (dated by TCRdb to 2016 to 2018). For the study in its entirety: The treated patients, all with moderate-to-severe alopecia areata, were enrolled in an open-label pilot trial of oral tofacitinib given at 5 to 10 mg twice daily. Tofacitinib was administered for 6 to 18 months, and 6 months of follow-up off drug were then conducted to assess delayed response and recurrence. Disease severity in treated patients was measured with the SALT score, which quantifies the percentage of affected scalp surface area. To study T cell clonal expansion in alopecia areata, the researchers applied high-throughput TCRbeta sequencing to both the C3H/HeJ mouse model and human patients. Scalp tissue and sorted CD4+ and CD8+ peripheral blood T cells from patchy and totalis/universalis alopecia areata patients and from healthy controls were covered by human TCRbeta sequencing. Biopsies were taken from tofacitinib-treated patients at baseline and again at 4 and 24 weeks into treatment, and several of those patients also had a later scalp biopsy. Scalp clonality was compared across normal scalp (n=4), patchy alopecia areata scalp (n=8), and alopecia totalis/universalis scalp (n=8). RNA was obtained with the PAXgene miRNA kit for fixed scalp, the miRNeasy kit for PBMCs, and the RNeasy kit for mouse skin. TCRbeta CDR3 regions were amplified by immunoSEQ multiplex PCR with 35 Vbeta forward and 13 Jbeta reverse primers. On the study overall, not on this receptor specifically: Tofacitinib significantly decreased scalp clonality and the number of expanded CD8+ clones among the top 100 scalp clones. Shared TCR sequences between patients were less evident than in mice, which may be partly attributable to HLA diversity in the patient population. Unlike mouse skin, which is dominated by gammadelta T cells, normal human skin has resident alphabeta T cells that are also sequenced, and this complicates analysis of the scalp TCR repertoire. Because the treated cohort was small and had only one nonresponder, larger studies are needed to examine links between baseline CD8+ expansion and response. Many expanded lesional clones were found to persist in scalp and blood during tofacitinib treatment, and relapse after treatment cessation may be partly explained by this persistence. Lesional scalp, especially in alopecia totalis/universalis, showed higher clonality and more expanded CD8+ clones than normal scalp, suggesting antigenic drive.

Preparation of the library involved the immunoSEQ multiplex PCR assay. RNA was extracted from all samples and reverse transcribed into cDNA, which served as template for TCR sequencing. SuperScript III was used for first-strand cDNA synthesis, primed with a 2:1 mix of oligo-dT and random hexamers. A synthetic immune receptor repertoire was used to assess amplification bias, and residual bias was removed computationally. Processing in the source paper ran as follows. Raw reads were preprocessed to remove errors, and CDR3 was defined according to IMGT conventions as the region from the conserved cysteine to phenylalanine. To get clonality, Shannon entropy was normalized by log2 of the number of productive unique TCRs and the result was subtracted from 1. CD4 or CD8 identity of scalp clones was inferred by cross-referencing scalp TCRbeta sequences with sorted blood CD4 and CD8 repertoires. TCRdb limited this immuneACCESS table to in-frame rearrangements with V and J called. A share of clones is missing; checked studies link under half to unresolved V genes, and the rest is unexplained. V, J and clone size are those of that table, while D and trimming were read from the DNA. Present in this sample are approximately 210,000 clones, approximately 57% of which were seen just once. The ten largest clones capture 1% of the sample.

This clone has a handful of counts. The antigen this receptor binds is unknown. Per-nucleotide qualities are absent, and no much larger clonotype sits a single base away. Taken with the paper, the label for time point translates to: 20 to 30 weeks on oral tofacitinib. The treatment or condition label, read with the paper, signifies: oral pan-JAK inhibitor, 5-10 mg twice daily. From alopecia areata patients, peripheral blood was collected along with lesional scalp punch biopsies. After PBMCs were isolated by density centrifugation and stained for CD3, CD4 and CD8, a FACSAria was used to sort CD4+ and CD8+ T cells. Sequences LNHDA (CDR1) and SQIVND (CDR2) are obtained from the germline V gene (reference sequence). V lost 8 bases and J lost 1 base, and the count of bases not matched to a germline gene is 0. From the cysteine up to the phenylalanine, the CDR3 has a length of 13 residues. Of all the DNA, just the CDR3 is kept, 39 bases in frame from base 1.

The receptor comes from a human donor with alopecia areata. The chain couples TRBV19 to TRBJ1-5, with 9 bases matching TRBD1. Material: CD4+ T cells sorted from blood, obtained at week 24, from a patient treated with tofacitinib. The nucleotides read TGTGCCAGTGGGACAGGGAGCAATCAGCCCCAGCATTTT. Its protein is CASGTGSNQPQHF. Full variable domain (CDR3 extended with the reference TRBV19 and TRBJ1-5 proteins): DGGITQSPKYLFRKEGQNVTLSCEQNLNHDAMYWYRQDPGQGLRLIYYSQIVNDFQKGDIAEGYSVSREKKESFPLTVTSAQKNPTAFYLCASGTGSNQPQHFGDGTRLSIL.